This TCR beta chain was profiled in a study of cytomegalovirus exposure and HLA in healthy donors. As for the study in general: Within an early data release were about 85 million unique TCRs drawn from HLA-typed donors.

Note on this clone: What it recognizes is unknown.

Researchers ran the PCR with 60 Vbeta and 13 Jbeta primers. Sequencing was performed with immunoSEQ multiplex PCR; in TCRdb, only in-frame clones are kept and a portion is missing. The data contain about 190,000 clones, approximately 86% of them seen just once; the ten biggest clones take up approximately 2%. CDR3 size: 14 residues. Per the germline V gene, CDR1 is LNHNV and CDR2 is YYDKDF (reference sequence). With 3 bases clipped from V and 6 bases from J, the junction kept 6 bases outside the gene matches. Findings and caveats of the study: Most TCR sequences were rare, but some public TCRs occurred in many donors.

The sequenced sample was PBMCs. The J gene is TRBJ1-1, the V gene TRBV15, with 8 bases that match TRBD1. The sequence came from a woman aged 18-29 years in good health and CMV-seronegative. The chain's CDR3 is CATSRDRVKSEAFF. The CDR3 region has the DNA TGTGCCACCAGCAGGGACAGGGTAAAATCTGAAGCTTTCTTT.